This entry features one T cell receptor beta chain sequence. Its antigen is as yet unknown. With 5 bases clipped from V and 4 bases from J, the junction kept 7 bases outside the gene matches. The CDR3 covers 16 residues. This specimen belongs to a study of CD8 T cells in Susac syndrome. The study's findings and limits: By the study's own acknowledgment, its TCR sequencing and HLA analysis included relatively few individuals.

The RNA, about 0.5 to 1 ug, was put through reverse transcription using random hexamers. TCR beta CDR3 was amplified by immunoSEQ covering 54 Vbeta and 13 Jbeta. MiXCR, run by TCRdb on the immunoSEQ multiplex PCR reads, gives a single entry per CDR3 protein. The sample records fewer than 350,000 distinct CDR3 sequences, approximately 91% being singletons. Peripheral blood CD8+ and CD4+ T cells were profiled by TCR beta sequencing. In the multiple sclerosis control group, patients were treatment-naive and had stable or active relapsing-remitting disease. What was sequenced was CD8+ T cells from PBMCs. This clonotype originated in a human donor with multiple sclerosis. V and J are TRBV12-3 or TRBV12-4 and TRBJ2-3, with TRBD2 matching over 12 bases. CDR3 sequence reads: CASSPLAGGQADTQYF. In DNA, the CDR3 is TGTGCCAGCAGTCCCCTAGCGGGAGGGCAGGCAGATACGCAGTATTTT.